One and the same sample provided the 23 T cell receptor beta chains below, sequenced in a study of T cell responses to AZD1222 COVID-19 vaccine. Sequenced by immunoSEQ multiplex PCR; TCRdb stores in-frame clones only, minus some. The table lists around 170,000 clones, about nine tenths of them singletons. The sequencing used peripheral blood, collected on day 0 of AZD1222 vaccination. Every receptor here comes from an adult in good health.

V and J are TRBV5-6 and TRBJ1-2; perhaps TRBD1 as D (6 bases). Trimming removed 0 bases at V and 8 bases at J, with 11 bases between. The CDR3 has 13 amino acids. CDR1 SGHDT and CDR2 YYEEEE come from the germline V gene. The CDR3 is CASSLVGARGYTF. CDR3 nucleotides: TGTGCCAGCAGCTTGGTGGGGGCGCGGGGCTACACCTTC. Variable domain in full (rest from reference TRBV5-6 and TRBJ1-2): DAGVTQSPTHLIKTRGQQVTLRCSPKSGHDTVSWYQQALGQGPQFIFQYYEEEERQRGNFPDRFSGHQFPNYSSELNVNALLLGDSALYLCASSLVGARGYTFGSGTRLTVV.

This rearrangement joins TRBV4-2 to TRBJ1-2; D is unresolved. CDR3 length: 13 amino acids. Trimming left V 0 bases short and J 8 bases short, with 10 bases between. Germline CDR1 and CDR2: LGHNA and YNFKEQ. The CDR3 reads CASSQDGVTGYTF. DNA of the CDR3: TGTGCCAGCAGCCAAGATGGGGTCACGGGCTACACCTTC.

A single count supports this clone. CDR3 sequence (DNA): TGTGCCAGCAGCCTCGCGCTTGAGCAGTTCTTC. Encoded protein: CASSLALEQFF. The J gene is TRBJ2-1, the V gene TRBV7-6, with unresolved D. Germline CDR1 reads SGHVS; CDR2 reads FNYEAQ. CDR3 length: 11 amino acids. Deletions cut 5 bases from V and 9 bases from J, with 8 bases between.

V gene TRBV20-1 combines with J gene TRBJ1-5; D ambiguous. CDR3 length equals 13 residues. CDR1 and CDR2 from the germline V gene are DFQATT and SNEGSKA (reference sequence). V was trimmed by 3 bases and J by 6 bases, leaving 12 bases between them. The CDR3 reads CSASLPGSQPQHF. The CDR3 DNA reads TGCAGTGCTAGTCTCCCCGGGAGTCAGCCCCAGCATTTT.

The chain carries TRBV28 and TRBJ1-4, with 8 bases aligning to TRBD1. The CDR3 has 13 residues. The ends lost 6 bases at V and 8 bases at J; junction bases unmatched: 5. From germline, CDR1 is MDHEN and CDR2 SYDVKM. Here the CDR3 reads CASRAGGLEKLFF. CDR3 DNA: TGTGCCAGCAGAGCAGGGGGCCTAGAAAAACTGTTTTTT.

V usage is TRBV18 and J usage is TRBJ2-3, with 10 bases matching TRBD1. Germline-derived CDR1 and CDR2 are KGHSH and LQKENI. This CDR3 comprises 15 residues. Trimming cost V 0 bases and J 3 bases; bases outside gene matches: 0. CDR3 DNA sequence: TGTGCCAGCTCACCACCGGGACAGGGGACAGATACGCAGTATTTT. Its protein product is CASSPPGQGTDTQYF. Supplemented by reference TRBV18 and TRBJ2-3, the full variable domain reads NAGVMQNPRHLVRRRGQEARLRCSPMKGHSHVYWYRQLPEEGLKFMVYLQKENIIDESGMPKERFSAEFPKEGPSILRIQQVVRGDSAAYFCASSPPGQGTDTQYFGPGTRLTVL.

V and J are TRBV5-5 and TRBJ1-3, with TRBD1 matching over 10 bases. The V gene's germline CDR1 is SGHKS and CDR2 YYEKEE (reference sequence). The V gene end was trimmed by 2 bases and the J gene end by 2 bases; junction bases not matched to a gene: 4. The CDR3 consists of 16 residues. CDR3 nucleotides: TGTGCCAGCAGCTTCGGGACAGGGGTGGCTGGAAACACCATATATTTT. This gives the protein CASSFGTGVAGNTIYF.

The rearrangement links TRBV18 to TRBJ1-2; D is unclear. CDR1 KGHSH and CDR2 LQKENI come from the germline V gene. Trimming removed 1 base from V and 3 bases from J, with 6 bases in between. This CDR3 is built from 13 residues. The CDR3 nucleotides are TGTGCCAGCTCACCACAATACGACTATGGCTACACCTTC. Its translation is CASSPQYDYGYTF.

J is TRBJ2-7 and V is TRBV28; D call uncertain. The germline V gene encodes CDR1 MDHEN and CDR2 SYDVKM. There are 15 residues in the CDR3. V lost 6 bases to trimming and J lost 0 bases, with 15 bases between them. For the CDR3, the DNA is TGTGCCAGCAGCTTGGATCCACAGAGCTCCTACGAGCAGTACTTC. It codes for CASSLDPQSSYEQYF.

This clone was found once. This chain connects TRBV19 to TRBJ2-3; D possibly corresponds to TRBD1 (5 bases). From germline, CDR1 is LNHDA and CDR2 SQIVND (reference sequence). The CDR3 consists of 13 residues. Trimming shortened V by 4 bases and J by 2 bases, and 7 bases separated the two germline ends. CDR3: CASSKGSTDTQYF. In DNA, the CDR3 is TGTGCCAGTAGTAAGGGGTCCACAGATACGCAGTATTTT.

This chain connects TRBV3-1 (or the pseudogene TRBV3-2) to TRBJ1-3, with D hard to call. This CDR3 has 15 amino acids. The V and J ends lost 2 bases and 0 bases respectively, with 8 bases between them. The germline V gene encodes CDR1 LGHDT and CDR2 YNNKEL (reference sequence). CDR3 sequence: CASSQRLTSGNTIYF. CDR3 nucleotides: TGTGCCAGCAGCCAACGGTTAACCTCTGGAAACACCATATATTTT.

The V gene is TRBV6-2 or TRBV6-3, the J gene TRBJ1-2; D uncertain. Trimming took 0 bases from V and 8 from J, leaving 13 bases between them. The germline V gene encodes CDR1 MNHEY and CDR2 SVGEGT. The CDR3 runs to 14 residues. In DNA form, the CDR3 reads TGTGCCAGCAGTTACTCGATGGGATCTGCGGGCTACACCTTC. Translation: CASSYSMGSAGYTF.

The V and J genes are TRBV12-5 and TRBJ1-4; D gene uncertain. Trimming pared 3 bases from V and 8 bases from J, leaving 22 bases between. The germline gives CDR1 LGHNT, CDR2 FRNRAP. The CDR3 is made up of 17 amino acids. DNA for the CDR3: TGTGCTAGTGGTTTTACCCATCCACGTAAATCGTGGGAAAAACTGTTTTTT. Its protein is CASGFTHPRKSWEKLFF.

V and J are TRBV3-1 (or the pseudogene TRBV3-2) and TRBJ2-2; D tentatively reads TRBD1 or TRBD2 (5 bases each). Germline values: CDR1 LGHDT, CDR2 YNNKEL (reference sequence). The V end was cut by 1 base, the J end by 4 bases, with 13 bases between. The CDR3 extends over 16 amino acids. The CDR3 region is CASSQVGVRGTGELFF. CDR3 sequence (DNA): TGTGCCAGCAGCCAAGTGGGGGTAAGGGGCACCGGGGAGCTGTTTTTT.

The V call is TRBV7-8, the J call TRBJ2-1; D is perhaps TRBD2 (5 bases). CDR1 is SGHVS, CDR2 FQNEAQ, per germline. The CDR3 consists of 15 residues. V lost 3 bases, J lost 0 bases, and 9 bases lay in between. CDR3 loop: CASSLTTPSYNEQFF. Written as DNA, the CDR3 is TGTGCCAGCAGCTTGACTACCCCCTCCTACAATGAGCAGTTCTTC.

The genes are TRBV19 and TRBJ1-1; 8 nucleotides align to TRBD1. CDR1 and CDR2 (germline): LNHDA, SQIVND (reference sequence). The length of the CDR3 is 14 residues. J lost 6 bases, V lost 5 bases, and 8 bases had no gene match. CDR3 sequence (DNA): TGTGCCAGTAGTCCAGGACAGGGTAGGGCTGAAGCTTTCTTT. This codes for CASSPGQGRAEAFF.

The chain has TRBV7-9 and TRBJ2-7; D not resolved. The length of the CDR3 is 14 residues. V was trimmed by 1 base and J by 3 bases, leaving 10 bases between them. Looked up from germline, CDR1 is SEHNR and CDR2 is FQNEAQ (reference sequence). CDR3 in amino acids: CASSLEAGNYEQYF. As DNA, the CDR3 is TGTGCCAGCAGCTTAGAGGCTGGGAACTACGAGCAGTACTTC.

This clone was picked up one time. The rearrangement uses TRBV24-1 and TRBJ1-2; D remains ambiguous. V lost 3 bases and J lost 4, with 8 bases in between. Per germline, CDR1 KGHDR and CDR2 SFDVKD. CDR3 size: 13 residues. In DNA, the CDR3 is TGTGCCACCAGTGATCCCGAAGGCTATGGCTACACCTTC. Protein product: CATSDPEGYGYTF.

The gene calls are TRBV13 and TRBJ1-3; the match to TRBD1 covers 8 bases. The CDR3 totals 15 residues. J lost 4 bases, V lost 5 bases, and 7 bases had no gene match. Per the germline V gene, CDR1 is PRHDT and CDR2 is FYEKMQ (reference sequence). The CDR3 region is CASSPRTGQGNTIYF. CDR3 coding DNA: TGTGCCAGCAGCCCACGGACAGGGCAAGGAAACACCATATATTTT.

The gene calls are TRBV6-5 and TRBJ1-3; TRBD1 is a possible D gene (5 bases). CDR1 MNHEY and CDR2 SVGAGI come from the germline V gene. The CDR3 runs to 14 residues. V lost 2 bases and J 5 bases, leaving 10 bases between the germline ends. DNA for the CDR3: TGTGCCAGCAGTTACGACAGTACTCGAAACACCATATATTTT. Translating it yields CASSYDSTRNTIYF.

The chain combines TRBV7-2 with TRBJ1-2; D possibly corresponds to TRBD1 (6 bases). V was clipped by 0 bases and J by 5 bases, with 7 bases between them. This CDR3 has 13 amino acids. In germline, CDR1 is SGHTA, CDR2 FQGNSA. The chain's CDR3 is CASSLAGTYGYTF. CDR3 in DNA: TGTGCCAGCAGCTTAGCCGGGACATATGGCTACACCTTC. The entire variable domain, with the rest obtained from reference TRBV7-2 and TRBJ1-2, is as follows: GAGVSQSPSNKVTEKGKDVELRCDPISGHTALYWYRQSLGQGLEFLIYFQGNSAPDKSGLPSDRFSAERTGGSVSTLTIQRTQQEDSAVYLCASSLAGTYGYTFGSGTRLTVV.

V gene TRBV19 combines with J gene TRBJ1-5, with D perhaps matching TRBD1 (6 bases). This CDR3 contains 15 residues. Germline V gene lookup returns CDR1 LNHDA and CDR2 SQIVND (reference sequence). V lost 3 bases and J 9 bases, leaving 18 bases between the germline ends. This CDR3 reads CASSIRQVMSRPQHF. The CDR3 nucleotides read TGTGCCAGTAGTATCCGACAGGTCATGAGTAGGCCCCAGCATTTT.

The chain is built from TRBV10-3 and TRBJ1-6; TRBD1 is a possible D gene (5 bases). CDR3 length: 15 amino acids. Germline CDR1 ENHRY, CDR2 SYGVKD. Trimming took off 0 bases at V and 7 bases at J, with 10 bases between the two ends. In DNA, the CDR3 is TGTGCCATCAGTGAGTCGGGAAGGGACAATTCACCCCTCCACTTT. Protein: CAISESGRDNSPLHF.